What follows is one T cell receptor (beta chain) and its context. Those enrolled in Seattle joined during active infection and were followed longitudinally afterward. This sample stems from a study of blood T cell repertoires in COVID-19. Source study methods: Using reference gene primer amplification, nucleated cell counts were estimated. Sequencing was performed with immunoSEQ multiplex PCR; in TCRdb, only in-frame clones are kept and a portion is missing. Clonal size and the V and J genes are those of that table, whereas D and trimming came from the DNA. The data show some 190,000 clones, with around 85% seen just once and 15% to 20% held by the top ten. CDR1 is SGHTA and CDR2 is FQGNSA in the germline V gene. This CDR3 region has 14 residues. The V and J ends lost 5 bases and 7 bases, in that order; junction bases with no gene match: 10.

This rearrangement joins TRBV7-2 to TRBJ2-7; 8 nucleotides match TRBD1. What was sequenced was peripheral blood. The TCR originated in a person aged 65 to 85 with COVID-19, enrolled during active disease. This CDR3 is CASSKQGGVGEQYF. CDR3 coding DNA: TGTGCCAGCAGCAAACAGGGGGGCGTTGGTGAGCAGTACTTC.